This TCR beta chain was documented in a study of a mutant IDH1 vaccine in newly diagnosed glioma. About the study: Vaccine dosing followed radiotherapy by 4-6 weeks, or accompanied temozolomide cycles. Treated patients, roughly 62% male and roughly 38% female, averaged 40.4 years of age.

TCRdb keeps only in-frame clones here, not all; method: immunoSEQ multiplex PCR. The sample holds 30,000 to 35,000 clones, around 90% seen once. As regards this clone: Its specificity is unknown.

Regarding time point: week 47, end of study. The study gave 300 ug of mutant IDH1 20-mer peptide per vaccine dose, with topical imiquimod. In weeks 1, 3, 5, 7, 11, 15, 19 and 23, patients were immunized, eight times in all. Each donor presented with a new WHO grade 3 or 4 astrocytoma that tested IDH1-mutant and showed ATRX loss. Sequenced here: PBMCs, sampled from a glioma patient whose treatment included an IDH1 peptide vaccine. The clonotype was recovered from a woman in her thirties or forties with glioma.

In nucleotides, the CDR3 is TGTGCCAGCAGCTTAAACGGGAGACAAGAGACCCAGTACTTC. Translation gives CASSLNGRQETQYF. The rearrangement links TRBV7-2 to TRBJ2-5; maybe TRBD2 (6 bases). This CDR3 is 14 amino acids long. V was trimmed by 2 bases and J by 2 bases, leaving 9 bases between them. Germline assignment: CDR1 SGHTA and CDR2 FQGNSA.